The TCR beta chain described here comes from a study of T cell clonality in common variable immunodeficiency. This clone has a count of ten or more. The antigen remains unidentified. A much larger clone lies a single base off, so this may be a read error. The sequence runs out 3 residues before the end of the CDR3; the remainder is reconstructed from the germline J gene. Overall study results and limits: CVID subjects shared fewer TCRbeta clones than healthy controls did. Patient heterogeneity in the CVID cohort limited correlations between repertoire features and clinical complications.

Blood samples were heparinized, about 5 to 9 ml per donor. The germline V gene has CDR1 SGHVS and CDR2 FQNEAQ. This CDR3 is built from 16 residues. TCRdb keeps only in-frame clones here, not all; method: immunoSEQ multiplex PCR. The specimen has around 45,000 clones, none found just once. The rearrangement joins TRBV7-8 to TRBJ2-1, with 10 bases lining up with TRBD2. Sequencing input: peripheral blood mononuclear cells. The sequence was collected from a person aged 18 to 70 in good health. CDR3 bases read: TGTGCCAGCGGCTTAGATGTTAGCGGGGGGTTCGCTGAG. Protein: CASGLDVSGGFAE. The whole CDR3 region reads CASGLDVSGGFAEQFF.